These 15 T cell receptor beta chains were all obtained from the same sample, sequenced in a study of T cells after yellow fever vaccination. TCRdb re-called the 5' RACE reads through MiXCR, storing one row per CDR3 protein. The data show under 600,000 distinct CDR3 sequences, about 13% seen once. This specimen was PBMCs, taken on the day of the yellow fever booster vaccination. The receptors originated from a man younger than 45 who received the YFV17D yellow fever vaccine.

This clonotype appeared a few times. This chain connects TRBV29-1 to TRBJ2-1; no definite D call. There are 11 residues in the CDR3. Deletions cut 3 bases from V and 8 bases from J, with 8 bases between. Germline assignment: CDR1 SQVTM and CDR2 ANQGSEA. CDR3 nucleotide sequence: TGCAGCGTTGATAAGGGTGATGAGCAGTTCTTC. Encoded protein: CSVDKGDEQFF.

The CDR3 sequence: CASSWRHNYGYTF. Written as DNA, the CDR3 is TGTGCCAGCAGTTGGCGCCATAACTATGGCTACACCTTC. The rearrangement links TRBV12-3 or TRBV12-4 to TRBJ1-2; unclear D gene. V lost 4 bases and J 1 base, leaving 7 bases between the germline ends. This CDR3 is built from 13 residues.

This chain joins TRBV12-3 or TRBV12-4 and TRBJ1-1; D is uncertain. The CDR3 is made up of 16 amino acids. Trimming stripped 1 base from V and 3 bases from J, with 15 bases between. This CDR3 reads CASSLGLFGMDTEAFF. The CDR3 nucleotides are TGTGCCAGCAGTTTAGGCCTCTTTGGTATGGACACTGAAGCTTTCTTT.

The chain joins TRBV7-2 to TRBJ2-3; TRBD2 matches at 11 bases. The CDR3 spans 17 residues. Germline V lookup: CDR1 SGHTA, CDR2 FQGNSA. V lost 3 bases and J lost 5; bases outside the gene matches: 10. The CDR3 sequence is CASSLGVAGGPIDTQYF. The CDR3 DNA is TGTGCCAGCAGCTTGGGTGTAGCGGGAGGGCCAATAGATACGCAGTATTTT.

This clonotype was counted between two and nine times. This chain joins TRBV28 and TRBJ2-2; D possibly matches TRBD1 or TRBD2 (5 bases each). V lost 6 bases and J 3 bases, leaving 11 bases between the germline ends. Germline CDR1 is MDHEN and CDR2 is SYDVKM. The CDR3 sequence is 14 residues long. CDR3 nucleotides: TGTGCCAGCAGGGGACGGGGACACACCGGGGAGCTGTTTTTT. It encodes CASRGRGHTGELFF.

V and J are TRBV12-3 or TRBV12-4 and TRBJ2-2; 8 bases fit TRBD2. CDR3 size: 14 residues. After removal of 4 bases from V and 4 bases from J, the junction contained 2 bases not matched to a gene. This CDR3 is CASSSLAGTGELFF. The CDR3, as DNA: TGTGCCAGCAGTTCGCTAGCGGGCACCGGGGAGCTGTTTTTT.

The sample holds a few counts of this clonotype. The J gene is TRBJ2-1, the V gene TRBV4-3, with 8 bases aligning to TRBD1. The trim removed 1 base at V and 10 bases at J, leaving 12 bases unmatched. This CDR3 region has 16 residues. Germline V gene data show CDR1 as LGHNA and CDR2 as YSLEER. CDR3 coding DNA: TGCGCCAGCAGCCAAGGGTGGACAGGGTTTGGGGGAGAGCAGTTCTTC. Translation gives CASSQGWTGFGGEQFF.

The V gene is TRBV7-9, the J gene TRBJ1-5; no firm D call. This CDR3 contains 13 residues. Germline assignment: CDR1 SEHNR and CDR2 FQNEAQ (reference sequence). V was pared by 5 bases and J by 4 bases, with 9 bases between. CDR3 DNA: TGTGCCAGCAGCCGTCTCAGTAATCAGCCCCAGCATTTT. Translation: CASSRLSNQPQHF.

Only a few counts were recorded for this clonotype. V gene TRBV18 combines with J gene TRBJ2-5; the D gene is possibly TRBD2 (5 bases). The CDR3 contains 16 residues. Trimming shortened V by 3 bases and J by 0 bases, and 14 bases separated the two germline ends. Germline V gene data show CDR1 as KGHSH and CDR2 as LQKENI. In nucleotides, the CDR3 is TGTGCCAGCTCACCTCAACTAGAGCGGAACCAAGAGACCCAGTACTTC. Translated, it gives CASSPQLERNQETQYF.

This clonotype came up a few times. The V call is TRBV7-2, the J call TRBJ1-1; 8 bases fit TRBD1. The V gene end was trimmed by 4 bases and the J gene end by 6 bases; junction bases not matched to a gene: 16. The V gene's germline CDR1 is SGHTA and CDR2 FQGNSA. CDR3 length: 17 amino acids. CDR3 amino acids: CASSSRYAGGNFPEAFF. In DNA form, the CDR3 reads TGTGCCAGCAGCTCCCGCTACGCAGGGGGCAATTTCCCTGAAGCTTTCTTT.

The sample holds many counts of this clonotype. This chain joins TRBV5-6 and TRBJ2-1, with 14 bases lining up with TRBD2. Looked up from germline, CDR1 is SGHDT and CDR2 is YYEEEE. The junction had 6 bases not matched to a gene; V was cut back by 4 bases and J by 0 bases. This CDR3 contains 18 residues. CDR3 loop: CASSPRTSGRSSYNEQFF. In DNA form, the CDR3 reads TGTGCCAGCAGCCCACGGACTAGCGGGAGGAGCTCCTACAATGAGCAGTTCTTC.

This clonotype was observed a few times. The chain is built from TRBV7-2 and TRBJ2-4; 9 bases align to TRBD1. The V and J ends lost 4 bases and 8 bases, in that order; junction bases with no gene match: 9. The germline V gene encodes CDR1 SGHTA and CDR2 FQGNSA. There are 15 residues in the CDR3. CDR3 amino acids: CASSWRTGEGDIQYF. The CDR3 DNA reads as TGTGCCAGCAGCTGGCGGACAGGGGAGGGTGACATTCAGTACTTC.

This clonotype was detected many times. In DNA, the CDR3 is TGTGCCAGCAGCTTAAGTAGCGGGGAACTCTACTACGAGCAGTACTTC. This sequence encodes CASSLSSGELYYEQYF. The chain joins TRBV7-2 to TRBJ2-7, with TRBD2 matching over 8 bases. With 2 bases clipped from V and 3 bases from J, the junction kept 9 bases outside the gene matches. This CDR3 contains 16 residues. CDR1 is SGHTA and CDR2 is FQGNSA in the germline V gene.

This clonotype has more than one count but fewer than ten. V gene TRBV19 combines with J gene TRBJ2-1; 7 bases fit TRBD2. The germline V gene encodes CDR1 LNHDA and CDR2 SQIVND (reference sequence). The V and J ends lost 3 bases and 3 bases, in that order; junction bases with no gene match: 26. This CDR3 spans 22 amino acids. DNA for the CDR3: TGTGCCAGTAGTATCGGACTCCTCTTTGGGGGGGAGGGCCTTTCTCGCTACAATGAGCAGTTCTTC. Its protein product is CASSIGLLFGGEGLSRYNEQFF.

This chain uses TRBV18 with TRBJ1-1, with 7 bases aligning to TRBD1. This CDR3 has 15 residues. V dropped 3 bases and J dropped 1; count of bases not matched to a gene: 5. CDR1 and CDR2 from the germline V gene are KGHSH and LQKENI. The CDR3 DNA reads TGTGCCAGCTCACCCCAGACAGGGCGGAACACTGAAGCTTTCTTT. It is translated as CASSPQTGRNTEAFF.